The 13 T cell receptor beta chains below all came from one sample that was sequenced in a study of early T cells in non-severe SARS-CoV-2 infection. TCRdb re-called the 5' RACE reads through MiXCR, storing one row per CDR3 protein. The data show around 71,000 distinct CDR3 sequences, with around 15% seen just once and 3% to 5% held by the top ten. The sample in question was whole blood, obtained at baseline. These receptors were collected from an adult who was a healthcare worker with PCR-confirmed SARS-CoV-2 infection or an uninfected control (not recorded which).

V gene TRBV30 combines with J gene TRBJ2-5, with TRBD1 matching over 9 bases. The CDR3 is 13 amino acids. Per germline, CDR1 GTSNPN and CDR2 SVGIG (reference sequence). V was pared by 5 bases and J by 3 bases, with 4 bases of the junction left unmatched. In nucleotides, the CDR3 is TGTGCCTGGGGGGGACAGGGTGAAGAGACCCAGTACTTC. It codes for CAWGGQGEETQYF.

This clonotype was seen a few times. This chain links TRBV2 with TRBJ2-7; D unresolved. Per germline, CDR1 SNHLY and CDR2 FYNNEI. V lost 7 bases to trimming and J lost 0 bases, with 7 bases between them. This CDR3 spans 12 amino acids. The CDR3 DNA reads as TGTGCCAGCACATCGGACTCCTACGAGCAGTACTTC. Translating gives CASTSDSYEQYF.

The chain carries TRBV7-2 and TRBJ2-3, with D unresolved. The germline V and J ends were trimmed by 3 bases and 3 bases, with 10 bases remaining between them. Germline V gene sequence: CDR1 SGHTA, CDR2 FQGNSA. This CDR3 spans 14 amino acids. The CDR3 coding sequence is TGTGCCAGCAGCTTCGGCAGGACGACAGATACGCAGTATTTT. It specifies CASSFGRTTDTQYF.

The table lists this clonotype with a few counts. The rearrangement links TRBV5-1 to TRBJ2-5; the match to TRBD2 covers 12 bases. Germline loops: CDR1 SGHRS, CDR2 YFSETQ. This CDR3 has 16 amino acids. After removal of 3 bases from V and 5 bases from J, the junction contained 8 bases not matched to a gene. This chain's CDR3 is CASSSTGLAGGETQYF. The CDR3 DNA follows: TGCGCCAGCAGCTCCACGGGCCTAGCGGGAGGGGAGACCCAGTACTTC.

This clonotype was seen a few times. The chain has TRBV5-1 and TRBJ1-2; TRBD1 agrees at 8 bases. Germline CDR1 reads SGHRS; CDR2 reads YFSETQ. The CDR3 spans 15 residues. J was trimmed by 4 bases and V by 4 bases; bases with no gene match: 9. Here the CDR3 DNA reads TGCGCCAGCAGCCCGTCCCCAGGGGGCGGCTATGGCTACACCTTC. The encoded protein is CASSPSPGGGYGYTF.

This clonotype appeared many times. The chain links TRBV20-1 to TRBJ2-3; 12 nucleotides align to TRBD2. From germline, CDR1 is DFQATT and CDR2 SNEGSKA (reference sequence). Losses at the gene ends were 3 bases for V and 2 bases for J; bases not matched to a gene: 3. The CDR3 runs to 15 residues. The CDR3 loop reads CSASGLAGITDTQYF. As DNA, the CDR3 is TGCAGTGCTAGTGGACTAGCGGGAATCACAGATACGCAGTATTTT.

Many counts were recorded for this clonotype. V is TRBV6-5 and J is TRBJ2-5, with 8 nucleotides matching TRBD1. The junction had 9 bases not matched to a gene; V was cut back by 5 bases and J by 7 bases. The CDR3 consists of 14 residues. Germline V lookup: CDR1 MNHEY, CDR2 SVGAGI. The CDR3 coding sequence is TGTGCCAGCAGTCCCGGACAGGGCGGACGGACCCAGTACTTC. Translation: CASSPGQGGRTQYF.

The chain recombines TRBV2 with TRBJ2-5; TRBD1 might be the D (6 bases). Per the germline V gene, CDR1 is SNHLY and CDR2 is FYNNEI. With 7 bases removed from V and 5 bases from J, the gap between germline ends came to 14 bases. The CDR3 length is 13 residues. This CDR3 reads CASINRARETQYF. The CDR3, as DNA: TGTGCCAGCATAAACAGGGCGAGGGAGACCCAGTACTTC.

This clonotype showed up just a few times. The V call is TRBV7-2, the J call TRBJ2-7; 9 bases map to TRBD2. This CDR3 contains 15 residues. Per the germline V gene, CDR1 is SGHTA and CDR2 is FQGNSA. V lost 2 bases and J lost 5; bases outside the gene matches: 7. CDR3 DNA: TGTGCCAGCAGCTTAAAGATAGCGGGAGCGCACGAGCAGTACTTC. Amino acids: CASSLKIAGAHEQYF.

In this sample, this clonotype turned up a few times. V gene TRBV14 combines with J gene TRBJ2-2; D unresolved. Deletions cut 7 bases from V and 4 bases from J, with 13 bases between. CDR3 length: 14 amino acids. Germline V gene lookup returns CDR1 SGHDN and CDR2 FVKESK. The CDR3 DNA sequence: TGTGCCAGCACCCTCCACCCGGGCACCGGGGAGCTGTTTTTT. Amino acids: CASTLHPGTGELFF.

This clonotype was seen repeatedly, ten times or more. The chain links TRBV27 to TRBJ2-2; 11 bases line up with TRBD2. Germline CDR1 MNHEY, CDR2 SMNVEV (reference sequence). The CDR3 contains 14 residues. The V and J ends lost 2 bases and 9 bases, in that order; junction bases with no gene match: 2. The CDR3 sequence is CASSLTSGSRELFF. The CDR3 DNA is TGTGCCAGCAGTTTAACTAGCGGGAGCAGGGAGCTGTTTTTT.

This clonotype was detected a few times. The chain is built from TRBV5-1 and TRBJ2-5; 8 bases line up with TRBD1. The CDR3 totals 14 residues. V dropped 5 bases and J dropped 5; count of bases not matched to a gene: 8. Germline CDR1 SGHRS, CDR2 YFSETQ. CDR3 nucleotides: TGCGCCAGCAGAAACGACAGGGGCGGCGAGACCCAGTACTTC. Translation gives CASRNDRGGETQYF.

The rearrangement joins TRBV18 to TRBJ2-7; D may be TRBD1 (6 bases). Trimming removed 1 base at V and 6 bases at J, with 13 bases between. This CDR3 is built from 14 residues. CDR1 and CDR2 (germline): KGHSH, LQKENI. The CDR3 region is CASSPQGDRGEQYF. DNA for the CDR3: TGTGCCAGCTCACCACAGGGGGATAGGGGCGAGCAGTACTTC.